Below are 24 T cell receptor beta chains sequenced from a single sample in a study of blood T cell repertoires in COVID-19. Assay: immunoSEQ multiplex PCR; the TCRdb copy retains only in-frame clones and omits some. The sample shows a few hundred thousand clones, approximately 91% of them seen only once. Sample: peripheral blood. These receptors all stem from a woman aged 25 to 39 with acute or convalescent COVID-19.

The V and J genes are TRBV5-4 and TRBJ1-4; 7 nucleotides align to TRBD1. The CDR3 length is 15 residues. V gave up 5 bases and J gave up 4 bases; unmatched junction bases: 8. Germline V CDR1 and CDR2: SGHNT, YYREEE (reference sequence). The CDR3 nucleotides read TGTGCCAGCAGTAGACGGGGACAGCTTAATGAAAAACTGTTTTTT. This sequence encodes CASSRRGQLNEKLFF.

The chain joins TRBV13 to TRBJ1-1, with 7 nucleotides matching TRBD1. Germline V gene lookup returns CDR1 PRHDT and CDR2 FYEKMQ (reference sequence). The CDR3 is 15 amino acids. The junction had 7 bases not matched to a gene; V was cut back by 4 bases and J by 2 bases. The CDR3 DNA reads TGTGCCAGCAGCTCGCCGGGACAGCTTAACACTGAAGCTTTCTTT. Amino acids: CASSSPGQLNTEAFF.

The J gene is TRBJ2-5, the V gene TRBV7-9; D is unclear. The CDR3 is made up of 14 amino acids. The V and J ends lost 0 bases and 5 bases respectively, with 10 bases between them. Germline V CDR1 and CDR2: SEHNR, FQNEAQ (reference sequence). Written as DNA, the CDR3 is TGTGCCAGCAGCTTAGCTAGAATCGGGGAGACCCAGTACTTC. Residues: CASSLARIGETQYF.

V is TRBV14 and J is TRBJ2-2; 9 bases match TRBD1. Germline V CDR1 and CDR2: SGHDN, FVKESK. The CDR3 is 15 amino acids. The junction had 5 bases not matched to a gene; V was cut back by 4 bases and J by 5 bases. CDR3: CASSLLGQGTGELFF. CDR3 nucleotide sequence: TGTGCCAGCAGCCTCCTGGGACAGGGAACCGGGGAGCTGTTTTTT. Full variable domain (missing parts from reference TRBV14 and TRBJ2-2): EAGVTQFPSHSVIEKGQTVTLRCDPISGHDNLYWYRRVMGKEIKFLLHFVKESKQDESGMPNNRFLAERTGGTYSTLKVQPAELEDSGVYFCASSLLGQGTGELFFGEGSRLTVL.

This clone was recorded once. The gene calls are TRBV7-3 and TRBJ2-2, with D perhaps TRBD1 (5 bases). V was trimmed by 1 base and J by 6 bases, leaving 15 bases between them. The CDR3 consists of 16 residues. The V gene's germline CDR1 is SGHTA and CDR2 FQGTGA. The CDR3: CASSLRSGPRAGELFF. The CDR3 DNA reads as TGTGCCAGCAGCTTAAGATCAGGGCCCCGAGCCGGGGAGCTGTTTTTT.

This chain links TRBV6-6 with TRBJ2-7; 10 bases fit TRBD2. V lost 8 bases, J lost 2 bases, and 6 bases stayed unmatched. CDR1 is MNHNY, CDR2 SVGAGI, per germline (reference sequence). This CDR3 comprises 14 residues. CDR3: CASRASGGPYEQYF. The CDR3 DNA sequence: TGTGCCAGCCGGGCTAGCGGGGGCCCCTACGAGCAGTACTTC.

This chain joins TRBV10-2 and TRBJ1-1, with D possibly being TRBD1 (6 bases). Germline loops: CDR1 WSHSY, CDR2 SAAADI. The CDR3 extends over 13 amino acids. Trimming stripped 7 bases from V and 1 base from J, with 10 bases between. The CDR3: CASTRGGNTEAFF. In DNA, the CDR3 is TGCGCCAGCACCAGAGGGGGGAACACTGAAGCTTTCTTT.

This clone has only one observation. V usage is TRBV5-6 and J usage is TRBJ1-2; 11 nucleotides align to TRBD1. Per the germline V gene, CDR1 is SGHDT and CDR2 is YYEEEE. The J segment lost 8 bases and the V segment lost 4 bases, leaving 7 bases of the junction unmatched. There are 14 residues in the CDR3. This CDR3 reads CASSKGQGAMGYTF. The CDR3 nucleotides are TGTGCCAGCAGCAAAGGACAGGGGGCCATGGGCTACACCTTC.

This clone was observed a single time. V and J are TRBV5-4 and TRBJ2-7; 13 nucleotides line up with TRBD2. After removal of 4 bases from V and 2 bases from J, the junction contained 6 bases not matched to a gene. The CDR3 is made up of 16 amino acids. CDR1 is SGHNT and CDR2 is YYREEE in the germline V gene (reference sequence). CDR3 sequence: CASSPPGTSGTYEQYF. CDR3 sequence (DNA): TGTGCCAGCAGCCCGCCCGGGACTAGCGGGACCTACGAGCAGTACTTC.

This clone was seen a single time. V is TRBV7-2 and J is TRBJ2-7, with 9 bases fitting TRBD2. With V trimmed by 1 base and J by 5 bases, 12 bases remained unmatched. This CDR3 is built from 17 residues. The germline V gene encodes CDR1 SGHTA and CDR2 FQGNSA. CDR3: CASSLGAGAASGNEQYF. Written as DNA, the CDR3 is TGTGCCAGCAGCTTAGGGGCGGGCGCGGCTAGCGGGAACGAGCAGTACTTC.

V and J are TRBV3-1 (or the pseudogene TRBV3-2) and TRBJ2-3; TRBD2 aligns across 8 bases. The germline V gene has CDR1 LGHDT and CDR2 YNNKEL (reference sequence). V lost 0 bases and J lost 14; bases outside the gene matches: 7. The CDR3 totals 13 residues. The CDR3 bases are TGTGCCAGCAGCCAAGATCTCGGCGGGAGGATGTATTTT. It translates to CASSQDLGGRMYF.

The genes are TRBV5-8 and TRBJ2-1; possibly TRBD2 for D (7 bases). This CDR3 spans 17 amino acids. Germline CDR1 is SGHTS and CDR2 is YDEGEE. V was trimmed by 4 bases and J by 4 bases, leaving 21 bases between them. CDR3 nucleotide sequence: TGTGCCAGCAGCGCTAGGGGGGGGGAGCCTCGTTACAATGAGCAGTTCTTC. Its translation: CASSARGGEPRYNEQFF.

V usage is TRBV11-2 and J usage is TRBJ1-5; 9 positions match TRBD1. The CDR3 is 15 residues long. The ends lost 5 bases at V and 0 bases at J; junction bases unmatched: 2. Germline lookup yields CDR1 SGHAT and CDR2 FQNNGV. CDR3 amino acids: CASSVTGGSNQPQHF. The DNA of the CDR3 is TGTGCCAGCAGCGTGACAGGGGGTAGCAATCAGCCCCAGCATTTT.

This chain joins TRBV5-6 and TRBJ1-6; D not resolved. Germline CDR1 and CDR2: SGHDT and YYEEEE. With 4 bases removed from V and 6 bases from J, the gap between germline ends came to 8 bases. The CDR3 loop spans 13 amino acids. In DNA, the CDR3 is TGTGCCAGCAGCCCCGGCGGTAATTCACCCCTCCACTTT. Amino acids: CASSPGGNSPLHF.

The chain carries TRBV13 and TRBJ2-7; 8 bases are a match to TRBD2. The CDR3 length is 15 residues. The germline V gene has CDR1 PRHDT and CDR2 FYEKMQ (reference sequence). The J segment lost 1 base and the V segment lost 8 bases, leaving 10 bases of the junction unmatched. In nucleotides, the CDR3 is TGTGCCAGCGTTAAGCGGGAGCTGGGTTCCTACGAGCAGTACTTC. This gives the protein CASVKRELGSYEQYF.

This chain connects TRBV27 to TRBJ2-7; TRBD2 agrees at 7 bases. Losses at the gene ends were 3 bases for V and 3 bases for J; bases not matched to a gene: 5. The CDR3 covers 14 residues. The germline CDR1 and CDR2 sequences are MNHEY and SMNVEV (reference sequence). CDR3 nucleotides: TGTGCCAGCAGTTTTAGGCGGGAGCTCTACGAGCAGTACTTC. The encoded protein is CASSFRRELYEQYF.

The J gene is TRBJ1-4, the V gene TRBV6-6; D gene ambiguous. The germline gives CDR1 MNHNY, CDR2 SVGAGI (reference sequence). This CDR3 contains 16 residues. Trimming cost V 0 bases and J 6 bases, with 14 bases left between them. The CDR3, as DNA: TGTGCCAGCAGTTACTCCCATGGGCCCTCTGATGAAAAACTGTTTTTT. Protein product: CASSYSHGPSDEKLFF.

This chain joins TRBV9 and TRBJ1-1, with TRBD1 identical over 8 bases. The CDR3 extends over 14 amino acids. The trim removed 4 bases at V and 8 bases at J, leaving 10 bases unmatched. Germline V lookup: CDR1 SGDLS, CDR2 YYNGEE. The CDR3 loop reads CASSPLPRGPEAFF. The CDR3 DNA sequence: TGTGCCAGCAGCCCGCTCCCCAGGGGGCCGGAAGCTTTCTTT.

The chain uses TRBV6-5 and TRBJ1-1, with a weak D call TRBD1 (5 bases). Germline lookup yields CDR1 MNHEY and CDR2 SVGAGI. V dropped 8 bases and J dropped 6 bases, with 16 bases sitting between them. This CDR3 has 13 amino acids. CDR3 protein: CASRGWVEPEAFF. As DNA, the CDR3 is TGTGCCAGCCGGGGGTGGGTCGAACCTGAAGCTTTCTTT.

The chain joins TRBV6-5 to TRBJ2-4; TRBD2 is a possible D gene (7 bases). The ends were cut back, 7 bases at V and 4 bases at J, with 17 bases in the middle. The length of the CDR3 is 15 residues. Germline V gene sequence: CDR1 MNHEY, CDR2 SVGAGI. The CDR3 is CASMGGRPVKNIQYF. DNA for the CDR3: TGTGCCAGCATGGGGGGGCGCCCCGTTAAAAACATTCAGTACTTC.

The chain combines TRBV19 with TRBJ1-2, with D tentatively TRBD1 (5 bases). Germline loops: CDR1 LNHDA, CDR2 SQIVND (reference sequence). The CDR3 consists of 16 residues. Trimming removed 5 bases at V and 3 bases at J, with 19 bases between. The CDR3 nucleotides read TGTGCCAGTAGTCCCCAGGGACTACAAATTGACTATGGCTACACCTTC. Residues: CASSPQGLQIDYGYTF.

This clone was seen once. The genes are TRBV5-1 and TRBJ2-7, with D maybe TRBD2 (5 bases). Deletions cut 3 bases from V and 5 bases from J, with 15 bases between. The CDR3 has 14 amino acids. Germline lookup yields CDR1 SGHRS and CDR2 YFSETQ. The CDR3 loop is CASSWTVGANEQYF. Written as DNA, the CDR3 is TGCGCCAGCAGCTGGACCGTGGGAGCGAACGAGCAGTACTTC.

This clone was seen once. The chain uses TRBV9 and TRBJ1-2, with D possibly TRBD1 on 5 matching bases. The V gene's germline CDR1 is SGDLS and CDR2 YYNGEE. The germline V and J ends were trimmed by 1 base and 10 bases, with 14 bases remaining between them. The CDR3 is 13 amino acids. CDR3 protein: CASSVTPGLVYTF. Written as DNA, the CDR3 is TGTGCCAGCAGCGTAACCCCGGGACTCGTCTACACCTTC.

CDR3 DNA sequence: TGTGCCACCAGTGAGCAAGCGGGGGCCTACAATGAGCAGTTCTTC. Translating gives CATSEQAGAYNEQFF. V gene TRBV24-1 combines with J gene TRBJ2-1; 8 nucleotides match TRBD2. The CDR3 totals 15 residues. Germline V gene data show CDR1 as KGHDR and CDR2 as SFDVKD. The trim removed 4 bases at V and 2 bases at J, leaving 3 bases unmatched.